This passage covers 3 T cell receptor beta chains from one sample sequenced in a study of blood T cells in healthy people across ages. A second PCR of roughly 6 to 12 cycles used a sample-barcoded 5' primer and a J-beta primer mix. TCRdb reprocessed the 5' RACE reads via MiXCR and lists one record per CDR3 protein. This table holds 1.5 million to 2 million distinct CDR3 sequences, approximately 30% found once. The sequenced sample was blood. These receptors came from a woman in her twenties or thirties in good health.

The rearrangement joins TRBV9 to TRBJ1-6; no definite D call. This CDR3 has 15 residues. Germline CDR1 reads SGDLS; CDR2 reads YYNGEE. Trimming removed 2 bases at V and 5 bases at J, with 11 bases between. Written as DNA, the CDR3 is TGTGCCAGCAGCGTCGGCTCGCCCCATAATTCACCCCTCCACTTT. Amino acid sequence: CASSVGSPHNSPLHF. Full variable domain (remainder filled in from reference TRBV9 and TRBJ1-6): DSGVTQTPKHLITATGQRVTLRCSPRSGDLSVYWYQQSLDQGLQFLIQYYNGEERAKGNILERFSAQQFPDLHSELNLSSLELGDSALYFCASSVGSPHNSPLHFGNGTRLTVT.

This clonotype showed up just a few times. The rearrangement links TRBV19 to TRBJ1-1; D perhaps matches TRBD1 (6 bases). Trimming pared 4 bases from V and 3 bases from J, leaving 12 bases between. Per germline, CDR1 LNHDA and CDR2 SQIVND (reference sequence). The CDR3 has 14 residues. This CDR3 reads CASSRPGEDTEAFF. CDR3 coding DNA: TGTGCCAGTAGTAGGCCAGGGGAAGACACTGAAGCTTTCTTT.

CDR3 coding DNA: TGTGCCATCAGCCCGGGACAGGGTACTGAAGCTTTCTTT. Translation gives CAISPGQGTEAFF. V usage is TRBV10-3 and J usage is TRBJ1-1; TRBD1 matches at 9 bases. V shed 6 bases and J 5 bases; nucleotides not matched to a gene: 4. CDR1 and CDR2 from the germline V gene are ENHRY and SYGVKD. The CDR3 has 13 amino acids.